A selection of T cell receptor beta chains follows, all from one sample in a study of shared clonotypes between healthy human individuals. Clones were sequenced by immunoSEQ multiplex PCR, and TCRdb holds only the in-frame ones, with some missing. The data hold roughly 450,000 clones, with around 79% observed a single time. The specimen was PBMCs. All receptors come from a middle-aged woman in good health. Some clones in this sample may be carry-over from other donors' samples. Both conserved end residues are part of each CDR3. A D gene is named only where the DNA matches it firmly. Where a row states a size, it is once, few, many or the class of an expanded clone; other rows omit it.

cdr3_nt: TGCAGCGTCGACAGGGGTAGAGGGCAGTTCTTC
cdr3_aa: CSVDRGRGQFF
v_call: TRBV29-1
cdr3_length: 11
j_call: TRBJ2-1
clone_size: -
d_call: TRBD1

cdr3_nt: TGCGCCAGCAGCCAAGATTCGTTGGGTGCCACAGATACGCAGTATTTT
cdr3_aa: CASSQDSLGATDTQYF
v_call: TRBV4-1
cdr3_length: 16
j_call: TRBJ2-3
clone_size: -
d_call: -

cdr3_nt: TGTGCCAGCAGCTTAGATGCGGCGAGCTCCTACAATGAGCAGTTCTTC
cdr3_aa: CASSLDAASSYNEQFF
v_call: TRBV7-2
cdr3_length: 16
j_call: TRBJ2-1
clone_size: -
d_call: -

cdr3_nt: TGTGCCAGCATTCACACATACTCCTACGAGCAGTACTTC
cdr3_aa: CASIHTYSYEQYF
v_call: TRBV11-2
cdr3_length: 13
j_call: TRBJ2-7
clone_size: -
d_call: -

cdr3_nt: TGTGCCAGCGAGGGGACTAGCTACGAGCAGTACTTC
cdr3_aa: CASEGTSYEQYF
v_call: TRBV2
cdr3_length: 12
j_call: TRBJ2-7
clone_size: -
d_call: TRBD2

cdr3_nt: TGCGCCAGCAGCTTGGAGGGACAACCCTACGAGCAGTACTTC
cdr3_aa: CASSLEGQPYEQYF
v_call: TRBV5-1
cdr3_length: 14
j_call: TRBJ2-7
clone_size: -
d_call: -

cdr3_nt: TGTGCCAGCAGCTTGAGACAGGGGGCTAGCACCGGGGAGCTGTTTTTT
cdr3_aa: CASSLRQGASTGELFF
v_call: TRBV7-2
cdr3_length: 16
j_call: TRBJ2-2
clone_size: -
d_call: TRBD1

cdr3_nt: TGTGCCTGGAGGGGAGACGGGGAAAATCAGCCCCAGCATTTT
cdr3_aa: CAWRGDGENQPQHF
v_call: TRBV30
cdr3_length: 14
j_call: TRBJ1-5
clone_size: -
d_call: -

cdr3_nt: TGTGCCAGTAGTACCAGCAGGGGTGCTGCCAACGTCCTGACTTTC
cdr3_aa: CASSTSRGAANVLTF
v_call: TRBV19
cdr3_length: 15
j_call: TRBJ2-6
clone_size: -
d_call: -

cdr3_nt: TGTGCCAGCAGTGCGTCCACAGCTCAAGAGACCCAGTACTTC
cdr3_aa: CASSASTAQETQYF
v_call: TRBV6-1
cdr3_length: 14
j_call: TRBJ2-5
clone_size: once
d_call: -

cdr3_nt: TGTGCCAGCAGTGTAGCGGGAGTCGCCTACGAGCAGTACTTC
cdr3_aa: CASSVAGVAYEQYF
v_call: TRBV6-5
cdr3_length: 14
j_call: TRBJ2-7
clone_size: once
d_call: TRBD2

cdr3_nt: TGTGCCAGCAGTGAATGGGGACAACAAGAGACCCAGTACTTC
cdr3_aa: CASSEWGQQETQYF
v_call: TRBV25-1
cdr3_length: 14
j_call: TRBJ2-5
clone_size: -
d_call: -

cdr3_nt: TGTGCCAGCAGCAGGGACTCCCGCCCCGCCCAAGAGACCCAGTACTTC
cdr3_aa: CASSRDSRPAQETQYF
v_call: TRBV27
cdr3_length: 16
j_call: TRBJ2-5
clone_size: -
d_call: -

cdr3_nt: TGTGCCAGCAGCTCACCAGGACAAACCCAGAACACTGAAGCTTTCTTT
cdr3_aa: CASSSPGQTQNTEAFF
v_call: TRBV11-2
cdr3_length: 16
j_call: TRBJ1-1
clone_size: once
d_call: -

cdr3_nt: TGTGCCATCAGTGCGGTTCCGGGAAACACTGAAGCTTTCTTT
cdr3_aa: CAISAVPGNTEAFF
v_call: TRBV10-3
cdr3_length: 14
j_call: TRBJ1-1
clone_size: -
d_call: -

cdr3_nt: TGTGCCAGCAGAAAGGGGGCGGGTAATAGCGGGGGTACCGGGGAGCTGTTTTTT
cdr3_aa: CASRKGAGNSGGTGELFF
v_call: TRBV27
cdr3_length: 18
j_call: TRBJ2-2
clone_size: -
d_call: TRBD2

cdr3_nt: TGTGCCAGCAGTTTTTTTGACGAGCAGTACTTC
cdr3_aa: CASSFFDEQYF
v_call: TRBV28
cdr3_length: 11
j_call: TRBJ2-7
clone_size: -
d_call: -

cdr3_nt: TGTGCCAGCAGCGGGATGGGGGGACTAGCGGACAATGAGCAGTTCTTC
cdr3_aa: CASSGMGGLADNEQFF
v_call: TRBV5-6
cdr3_length: 16
j_call: TRBJ2-1
clone_size: once
d_call: TRBD2

cdr3_nt: TGTGCCAGCAGCACCCTGGGGGGGCTTCGGACCCAGTACTTC
cdr3_aa: CASSTLGGLRTQYF
v_call: TRBV5-4
cdr3_length: 14
j_call: TRBJ2-5
clone_size: once
d_call: -

cdr3_nt: TGTGCCAGCAGCTTGGGGGGGTGGCAGCCCCAGCATTTT
cdr3_aa: CASSLGGWQPQHF
v_call: TRBV5-8
cdr3_length: 13
j_call: TRBJ1-5
clone_size: -
d_call: -

cdr3_nt: TGCGCCAGCAGCCAAGAAGGCAGGAGTCTAATTGATACGCAGTATTTT
cdr3_aa: CASSQEGRSLIDTQYF
v_call: TRBV4-3
cdr3_length: 16
j_call: TRBJ2-3
clone_size: many
d_call: -

cdr3_nt: TGTGCCAGCAGCCAAGTAGGGGCTAATAACTATGGCTACACCTTC
cdr3_aa: CASSQVGANNYGYTF
v_call: TRBV4-2
cdr3_length: 15
j_call: TRBJ1-2
clone_size: -
d_call: -

cdr3_nt: TGCGCCAGCAGCTTGACGGGACAGGGAAGAGAGACCCAGTACTTC
cdr3_aa: CASSLTGQGRETQYF
v_call: TRBV5-1
cdr3_length: 15
j_call: TRBJ2-5
clone_size: -
d_call: TRBD1

cdr3_nt: TGCGCCAGCAGCCTGATAGCGGGGGGGCAAGAGACCCAGTACTTC
cdr3_aa: CASSLIAGGQETQYF
v_call: TRBV5-1
cdr3_length: 15
j_call: TRBJ2-5
clone_size: -
d_call: TRBD2

cdr3_nt: TGTGCCAGCAGTCCACCCGGACTAGCGGGAGACAATGAGCAGTTCTTC
cdr3_aa: CASSPPGLAGDNEQFF
v_call: TRBV28
cdr3_length: 16
j_call: TRBJ2-1
clone_size: once
d_call: TRBD2